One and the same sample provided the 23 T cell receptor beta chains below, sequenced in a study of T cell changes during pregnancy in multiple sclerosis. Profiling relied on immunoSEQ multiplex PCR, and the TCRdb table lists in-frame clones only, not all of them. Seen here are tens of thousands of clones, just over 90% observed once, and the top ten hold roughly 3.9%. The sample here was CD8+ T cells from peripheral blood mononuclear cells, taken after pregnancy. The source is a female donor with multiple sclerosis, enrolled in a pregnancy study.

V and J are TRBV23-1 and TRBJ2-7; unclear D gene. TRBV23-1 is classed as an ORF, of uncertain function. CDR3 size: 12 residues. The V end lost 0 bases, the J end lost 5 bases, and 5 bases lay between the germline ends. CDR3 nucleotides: TGCGCCAGCAGTCAATCGTCGGACGAGCAGTACTTC. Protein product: CASSQSSDEQYF.

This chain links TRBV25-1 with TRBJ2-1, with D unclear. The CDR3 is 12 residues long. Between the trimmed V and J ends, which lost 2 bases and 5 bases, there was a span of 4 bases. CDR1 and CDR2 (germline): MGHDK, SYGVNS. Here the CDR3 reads CASSENNNEQFF. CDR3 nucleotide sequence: TGTGCCAGCAGTGAAAATAACAATGAGCAGTTCTTC. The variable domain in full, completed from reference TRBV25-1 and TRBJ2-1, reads EADIYQTPRYLVIGTGKKITLECSQTMGHDKMYWYQQDPGMELHLIHYSYGVNSTEKGDLSSESTVSRIRTEHFPLTLESARPSHTSQYLCASSENNNEQFFGPGTRLTVL.

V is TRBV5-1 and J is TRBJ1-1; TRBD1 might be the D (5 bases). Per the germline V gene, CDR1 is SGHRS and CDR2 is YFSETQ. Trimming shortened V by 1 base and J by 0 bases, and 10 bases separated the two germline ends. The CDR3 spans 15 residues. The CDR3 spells CASSLLGGLNTEAFF. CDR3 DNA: TGCGCCAGCAGCTTGTTGGGGGGATTGAACACTGAAGCTTTCTTT.

The CDR3 sequence is CASSFPTGGSQETQYF. DNA of the CDR3: TGTGCCAGTAGTTTCCCGACAGGGGGAAGCCAAGAGACCCAGTACTTC. The V and J genes are TRBV19 and TRBJ2-5; TRBD1 matches at 9 bases. The J segment lost 1 base and the V segment lost 5 bases, leaving 8 bases of the junction unmatched. The germline gives CDR1 LNHDA, CDR2 SQIVND (reference sequence). The CDR3 sequence is 16 residues long.

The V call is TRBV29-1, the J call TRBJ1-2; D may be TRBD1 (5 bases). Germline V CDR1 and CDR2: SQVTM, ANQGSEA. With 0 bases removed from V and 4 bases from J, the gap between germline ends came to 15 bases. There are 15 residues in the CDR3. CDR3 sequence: CSVEDRQGARYGYTF. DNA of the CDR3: TGCAGCGTTGAAGATCGGCAGGGTGCGCGCTATGGCTACACCTTC.

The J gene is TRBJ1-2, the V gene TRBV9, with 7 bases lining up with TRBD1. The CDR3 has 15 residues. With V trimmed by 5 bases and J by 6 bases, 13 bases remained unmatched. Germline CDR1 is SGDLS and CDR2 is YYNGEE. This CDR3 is CASRQTGDLRHGYTF. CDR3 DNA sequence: TGTGCCAGCAGGCAAACAGGGGACCTTAGGCATGGCTACACCTTC.

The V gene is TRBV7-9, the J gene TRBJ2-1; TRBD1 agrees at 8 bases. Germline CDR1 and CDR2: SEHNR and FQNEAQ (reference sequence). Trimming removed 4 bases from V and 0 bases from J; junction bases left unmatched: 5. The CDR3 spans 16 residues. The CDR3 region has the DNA TGTGCCAGCAGCTCCAACAGGGGGAGCTCCTACAATGAGCAGTTCTTC. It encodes CASSSNRGSSYNEQFF.

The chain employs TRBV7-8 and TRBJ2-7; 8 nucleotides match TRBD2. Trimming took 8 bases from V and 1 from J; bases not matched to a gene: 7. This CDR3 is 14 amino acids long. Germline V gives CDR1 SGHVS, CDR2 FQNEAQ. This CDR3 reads CASSGGEESYEQYF. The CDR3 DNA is TGTGCCAGCTCCGGGGGGGAGGAGTCCTACGAGCAGTACTTC.

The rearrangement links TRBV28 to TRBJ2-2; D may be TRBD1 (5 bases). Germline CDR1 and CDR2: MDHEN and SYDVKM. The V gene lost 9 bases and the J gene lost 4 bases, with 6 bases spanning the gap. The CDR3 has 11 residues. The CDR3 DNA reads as TGTGCCAGGGACATCACCGGGGAGCTGTTTTTT. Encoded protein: CARDITGELFF.

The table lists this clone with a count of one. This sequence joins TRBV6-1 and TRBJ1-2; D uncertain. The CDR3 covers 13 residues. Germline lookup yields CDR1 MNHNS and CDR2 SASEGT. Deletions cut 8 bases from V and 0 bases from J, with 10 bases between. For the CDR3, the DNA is TGTGCCAGCTCCCCCGGGACTAACTATGGCTACACCTTC. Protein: CASSPGTNYGYTF.

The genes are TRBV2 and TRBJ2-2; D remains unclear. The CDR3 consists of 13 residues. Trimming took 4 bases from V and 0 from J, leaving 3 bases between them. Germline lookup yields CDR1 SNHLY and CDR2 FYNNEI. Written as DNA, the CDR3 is TGTGCCAGCAGTGGGCCGAACACCGGGGAGCTGTTTTTT. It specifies CASSGPNTGELFF. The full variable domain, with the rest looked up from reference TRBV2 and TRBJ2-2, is EPEVTQTPSHQVTQMGQEVILRCVPISNHLYFYWYRQILGQKVEFLVSFYNNEISEKSEIFDDQFSVERPDGSNFTLKIRSTKLEDSAMYFCASSGPNTGELFFGEGSRLTVL.

CDR3 amino acids: CASSKDRNTEAFF. In nucleotides, the CDR3 is TGTGCCAGCAGTAAAGACAGGAACACTGAAGCTTTCTTT. The chain employs TRBV2 and TRBJ1-1; tentatively, D is TRBD1 (5 bases). Germline CDR1 reads SNHLY; CDR2 reads FYNNEI. The CDR3 has 13 residues. With 5 bases removed from V and 1 base from J, the gap between germline ends came to 8 bases.

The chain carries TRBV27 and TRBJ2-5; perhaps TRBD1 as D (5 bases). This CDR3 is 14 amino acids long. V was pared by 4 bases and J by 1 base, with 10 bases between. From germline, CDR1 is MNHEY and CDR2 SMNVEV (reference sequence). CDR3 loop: CASSSRQSQETQYF. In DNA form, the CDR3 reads TGTGCCAGCAGTTCCCGACAGAGCCAAGAGACCCAGTACTTC.

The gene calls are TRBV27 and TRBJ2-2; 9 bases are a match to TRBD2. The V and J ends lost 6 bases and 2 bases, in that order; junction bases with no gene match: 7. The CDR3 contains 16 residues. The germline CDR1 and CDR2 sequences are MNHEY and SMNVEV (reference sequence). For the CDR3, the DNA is TGTGCCAGCAGCCCCGCAGCGGGGGGTAACACCGGGGAGCTGTTTTTT. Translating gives CASSPAAGGNTGELFF.

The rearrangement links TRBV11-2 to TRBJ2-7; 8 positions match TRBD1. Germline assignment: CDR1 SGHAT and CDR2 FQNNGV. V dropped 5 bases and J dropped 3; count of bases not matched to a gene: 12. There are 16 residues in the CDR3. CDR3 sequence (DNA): TGTGCCAGCAGCACCTTGGGGACAGGAGGACTCTACGAGCAGTACTTC. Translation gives CASSTLGTGGLYEQYF.

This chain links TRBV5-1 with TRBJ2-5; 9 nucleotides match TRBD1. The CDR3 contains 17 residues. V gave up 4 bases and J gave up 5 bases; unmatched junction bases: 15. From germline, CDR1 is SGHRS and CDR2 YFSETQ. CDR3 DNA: TGCGCCAGCAGCGCGAACTCGGACAGGGGAAATTGGGAGACCCAGTACTTC. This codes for CASSANSDRGNWETQYF.

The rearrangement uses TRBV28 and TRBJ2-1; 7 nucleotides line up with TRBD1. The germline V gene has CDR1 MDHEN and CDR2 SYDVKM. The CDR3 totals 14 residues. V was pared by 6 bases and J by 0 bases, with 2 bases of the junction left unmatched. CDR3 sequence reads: CASSWDSSYNEQFF. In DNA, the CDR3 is TGTGCCAGCAGCTGGGACAGCTCCTACAATGAGCAGTTCTTC.

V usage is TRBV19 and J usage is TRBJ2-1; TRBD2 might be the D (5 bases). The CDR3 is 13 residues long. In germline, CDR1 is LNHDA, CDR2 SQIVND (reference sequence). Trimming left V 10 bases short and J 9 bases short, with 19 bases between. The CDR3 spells CATLERVGGEQFF. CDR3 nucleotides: TGTGCCACCCTTGAGAGGGTGGGCGGTGAGCAGTTCTTC.

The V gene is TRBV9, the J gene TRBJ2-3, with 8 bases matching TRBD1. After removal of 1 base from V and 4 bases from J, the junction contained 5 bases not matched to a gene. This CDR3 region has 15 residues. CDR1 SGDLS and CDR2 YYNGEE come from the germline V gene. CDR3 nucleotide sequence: TGTGCCAGCAGCGTACAGGGGGCTCGTGCAGATACGCAGTATTTT. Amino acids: CASSVQGARADTQYF.

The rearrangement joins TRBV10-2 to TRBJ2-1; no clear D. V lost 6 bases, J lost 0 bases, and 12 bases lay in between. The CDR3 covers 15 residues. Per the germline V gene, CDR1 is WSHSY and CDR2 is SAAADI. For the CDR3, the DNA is TGCGCCAGCAGACCCGACTCTAGCTCCTACAATGAGCAGTTCTTC. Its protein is CASRPDSSSYNEQFF.

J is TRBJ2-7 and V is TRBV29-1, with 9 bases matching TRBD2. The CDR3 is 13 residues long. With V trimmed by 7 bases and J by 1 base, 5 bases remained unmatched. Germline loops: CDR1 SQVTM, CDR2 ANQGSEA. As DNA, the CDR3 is TGCAGCGGGCGGGAGGGTGAATCCTACGAGCAGTACTTC. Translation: CSGREGESYEQYF.

The CDR3 loop is CASSPYGTALHRPQHF. CDR3 DNA sequence: TGTGCCAGCAGCCCCTACGGGACAGCCTTACATAGGCCCCAGCATTTT. V gene TRBV27 combines with J gene TRBJ1-5; TRBD1 agrees at 7 bases. V shed 6 bases, J shed 9 bases, and the junction held 17 bases outside the gene matches. Germline lookup yields CDR1 MNHEY and CDR2 SMNVEV (reference sequence). The CDR3 length is 16 residues.

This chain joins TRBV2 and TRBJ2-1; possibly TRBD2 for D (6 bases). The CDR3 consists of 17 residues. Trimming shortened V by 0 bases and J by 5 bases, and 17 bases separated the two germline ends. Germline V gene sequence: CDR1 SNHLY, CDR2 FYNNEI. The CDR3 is CASSEALRLAPNNEQFF. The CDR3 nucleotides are TGTGCCAGCAGTGAAGCGCTTCGGCTAGCGCCCAACAATGAGCAGTTCTTC.